Described below is a single T cell receptor beta chain sequence and its context. CDR3 length: 15 amino acids. V shed 2 bases and J 5 bases; nucleotides not matched to a gene: 7. Germline-derived CDR1 and CDR2 are SGHNT and YYREEE (reference sequence). The record originates from a study of T cell changes during pregnancy in multiple sclerosis. This table comes from immunoSEQ multiplex PCR, and its TCRdb copy is limited to in-frame clones, with some not included. The sample has some 40,000 clones, about 94% seen once. Source: CD4+ T cells from peripheral blood mononuclear cells, taken in the second trimester of pregnancy. The chain uses TRBV5-4 and TRBJ2-7; 10 bases agree with TRBD1. The TCR originated in a female donor with multiple sclerosis, enrolled in a pregnancy study. The CDR3: CASSFSDRGLDEQYF. Here the CDR3 DNA reads TGTGCCAGCAGCTTTTCTGACAGGGGGCTCGACGAGCAGTACTTC.